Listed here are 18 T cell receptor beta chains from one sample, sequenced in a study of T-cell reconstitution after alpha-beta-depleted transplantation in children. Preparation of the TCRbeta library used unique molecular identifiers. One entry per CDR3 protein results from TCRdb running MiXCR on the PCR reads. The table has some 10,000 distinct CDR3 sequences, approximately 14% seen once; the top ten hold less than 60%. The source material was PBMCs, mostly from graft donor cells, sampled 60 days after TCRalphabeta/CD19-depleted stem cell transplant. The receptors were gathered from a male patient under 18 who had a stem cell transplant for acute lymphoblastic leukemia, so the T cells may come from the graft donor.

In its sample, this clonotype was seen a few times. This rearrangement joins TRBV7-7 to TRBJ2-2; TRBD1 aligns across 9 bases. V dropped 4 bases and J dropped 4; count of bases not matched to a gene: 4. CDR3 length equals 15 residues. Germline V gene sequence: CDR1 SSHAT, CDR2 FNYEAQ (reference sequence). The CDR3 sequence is CASSSGTGSTGELFF. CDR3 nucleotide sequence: TGTGCCAGCAGCTCCGGGACAGGGTCCACCGGGGAGCTGTTTTTT.

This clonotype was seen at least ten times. The CDR3, as DNA: TGCAGCGTTGAGTTGCTGGGGCCGACAGATACGCAGTATTTT. Protein: CSVELLGPTDTQYF. The J gene is TRBJ2-3, the V gene TRBV29-1; D possibly corresponds to TRBD1 (5 bases). In germline, CDR1 is SQVTM, CDR2 ANQGSEA. This CDR3 comprises 14 residues. Trimming shortened V by 3 bases and J by 3 bases, and 13 bases separated the two germline ends.

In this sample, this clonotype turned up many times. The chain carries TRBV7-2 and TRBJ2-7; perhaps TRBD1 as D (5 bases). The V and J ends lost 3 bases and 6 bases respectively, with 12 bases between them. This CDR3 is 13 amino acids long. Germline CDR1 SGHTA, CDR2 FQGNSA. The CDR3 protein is CASSFRQFSEQYF. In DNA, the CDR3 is TGTGCCAGCAGCTTCCGACAGTTCTCCGAGCAGTACTTC.

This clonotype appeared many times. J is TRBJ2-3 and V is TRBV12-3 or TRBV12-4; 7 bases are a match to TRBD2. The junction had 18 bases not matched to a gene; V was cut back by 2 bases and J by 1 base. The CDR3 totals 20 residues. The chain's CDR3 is CASSLLGVAGWPRGTDTQYF. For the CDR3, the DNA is TGTGCCAGCAGTTTATTAGGGGTAGCGGGTTGGCCCAGGGGCACAGATACGCAGTATTTT.

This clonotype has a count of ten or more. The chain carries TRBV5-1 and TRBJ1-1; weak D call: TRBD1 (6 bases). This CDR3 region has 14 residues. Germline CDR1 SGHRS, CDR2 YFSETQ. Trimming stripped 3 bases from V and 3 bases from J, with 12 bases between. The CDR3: CASSSQGRDTEAFF. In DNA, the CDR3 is TGCGCCAGCAGCTCACAGGGCAGGGACACTGAAGCTTTCTTT.

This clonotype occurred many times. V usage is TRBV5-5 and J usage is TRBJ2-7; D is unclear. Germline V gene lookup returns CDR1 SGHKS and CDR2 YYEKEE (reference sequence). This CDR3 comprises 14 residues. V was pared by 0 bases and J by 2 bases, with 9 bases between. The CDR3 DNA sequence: TGTGCCAGCAGCTTGGTTGGTGGAGCCTACGAGCAGTACTTC. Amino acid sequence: CASSLVGGAYEQYF.

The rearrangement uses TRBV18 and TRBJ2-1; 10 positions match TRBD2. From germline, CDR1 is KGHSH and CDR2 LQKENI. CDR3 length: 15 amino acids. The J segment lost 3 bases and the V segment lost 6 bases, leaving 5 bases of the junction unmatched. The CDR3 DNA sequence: TGTGCCAGCTCCCCTGGGACTAGCGACTACAATGAGCAGTTCTTC. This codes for CASSPGTSDYNEQFF.

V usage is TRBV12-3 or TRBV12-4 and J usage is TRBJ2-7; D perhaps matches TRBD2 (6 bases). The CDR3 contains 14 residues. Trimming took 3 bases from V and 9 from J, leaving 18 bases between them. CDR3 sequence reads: CASSLRRDLRGQYF. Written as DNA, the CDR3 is TGTGCCAGCAGTTTGCGGCGGGACCTACGAGGGCAGTACTTC.

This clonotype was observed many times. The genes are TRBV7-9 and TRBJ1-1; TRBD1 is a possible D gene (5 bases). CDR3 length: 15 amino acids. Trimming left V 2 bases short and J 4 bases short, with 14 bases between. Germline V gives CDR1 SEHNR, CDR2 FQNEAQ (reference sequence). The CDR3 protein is CASSLRWGLGTEAFF. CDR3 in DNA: TGTGCCAGCAGCTTAAGGTGGGGACTCGGCACTGAAGCTTTCTTT.

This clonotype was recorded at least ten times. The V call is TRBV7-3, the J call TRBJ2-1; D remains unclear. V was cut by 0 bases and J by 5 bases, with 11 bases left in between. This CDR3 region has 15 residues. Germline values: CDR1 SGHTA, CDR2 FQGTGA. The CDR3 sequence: CASSLTGMSNNEQFF. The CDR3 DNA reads TGTGCCAGCAGCTTAACGGGGATGAGTAACAATGAGCAGTTCTTC.

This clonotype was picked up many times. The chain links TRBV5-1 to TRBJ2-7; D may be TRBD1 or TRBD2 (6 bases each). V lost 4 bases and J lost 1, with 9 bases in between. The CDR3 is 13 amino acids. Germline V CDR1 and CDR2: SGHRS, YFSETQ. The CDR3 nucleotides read TGCGCCAGCAGCACGGGGGCGTCCTACGAGCAGTACTTC. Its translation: CASSTGASYEQYF.

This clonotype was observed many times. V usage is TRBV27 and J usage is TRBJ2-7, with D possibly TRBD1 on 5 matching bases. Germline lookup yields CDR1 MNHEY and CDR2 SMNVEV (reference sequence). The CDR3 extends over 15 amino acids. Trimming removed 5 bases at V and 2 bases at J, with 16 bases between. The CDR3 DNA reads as TGTGCCAGCAGTCCCCGCCCTGACAGTCCCTACGAGCAGTACTTC. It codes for CASSPRPDSPYEQYF.

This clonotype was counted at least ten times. This CDR3 reads CASSTRLAGARDTQYF. The CDR3 DNA reads as TGTGCCAGCAGCACACGACTAGCGGGAGCGAGAGATACGCAGTATTTT. This rearrangement joins TRBV9 to TRBJ2-3; TRBD2 aligns across 12 bases. The CDR3 contains 16 residues. Germline loops: CDR1 SGDLS, CDR2 YYNGEE. V lost 4 bases, J lost 5 bases, and 8 bases stayed unmatched.

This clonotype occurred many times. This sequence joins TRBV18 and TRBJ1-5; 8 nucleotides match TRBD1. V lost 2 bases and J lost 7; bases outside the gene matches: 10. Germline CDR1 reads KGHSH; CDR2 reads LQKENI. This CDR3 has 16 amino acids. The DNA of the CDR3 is TGTGCCAGCTCACCAAGACAAGGACAGGGCGGACAGCCCCAGCATTTT. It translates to CASSPRQGQGGQPQHF.

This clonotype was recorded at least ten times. CDR3 nucleotides: TGTGCCAGCCAACGGGACAGGGGCGCCTACGAGCAGTACTTC. Its translation is CASQRDRGAYEQYF. The chain links TRBV2 to TRBJ2-7, with 10 bases that match TRBD1. The junction had 6 bases not matched to a gene; V was cut back by 8 bases and J by 2 bases. CDR3 length: 14 residues. CDR1 is SNHLY, CDR2 FYNNEI, per germline.

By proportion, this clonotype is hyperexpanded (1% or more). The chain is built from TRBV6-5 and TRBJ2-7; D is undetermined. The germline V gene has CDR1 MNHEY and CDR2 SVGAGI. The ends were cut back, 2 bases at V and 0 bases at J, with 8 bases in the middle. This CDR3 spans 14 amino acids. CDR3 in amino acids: CASSYAVGSYEQYF. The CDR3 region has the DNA TGTGCCAGCAGTTACGCGGTAGGCTCCTACGAGCAGTACTTC.

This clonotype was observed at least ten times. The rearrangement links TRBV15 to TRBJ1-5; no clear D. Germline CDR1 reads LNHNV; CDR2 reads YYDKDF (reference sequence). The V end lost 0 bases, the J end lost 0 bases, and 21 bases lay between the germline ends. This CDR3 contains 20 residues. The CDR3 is CATSRDPGRTPSNSNQPQHF. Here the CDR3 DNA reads TGTGCCACCAGCAGAGATCCGGGCAGGACCCCTAGTAATAGCAATCAGCCCCAGCATTTT. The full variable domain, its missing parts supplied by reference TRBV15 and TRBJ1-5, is DAMVIQNPRYQVTQFGKPVTLSCSQTLNHNVMYWYQQKSSQAPKLLFHYYDKDFNNEADTPDNFQSRRPNTSFCFLDIRSPGLGDTAMYLCATSRDPGRTPSNSNQPQHFGDGTRLSIL.

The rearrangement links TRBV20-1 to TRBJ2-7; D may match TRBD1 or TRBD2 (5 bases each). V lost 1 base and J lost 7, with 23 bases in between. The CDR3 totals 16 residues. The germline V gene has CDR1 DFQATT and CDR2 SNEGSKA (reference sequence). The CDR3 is CSARAVRDQTHREQYF. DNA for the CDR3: TGCAGTGCTAGAGCGGTCCGGGACCAGACCCACCGGGAGCAGTACTTC.